This T cell receptor beta chain was identified during a study of blood T cell repertoires in COVID-19. Study context: Material from acute and convalescent COVID-19 was sourced from the United States, Italy and Spain. In each case, the material was cDNA or gDNA derived from T cells, B-cell-depleted T cells, or PBMCs.

As handled by the study authors: Scientists estimated how many nucleated cells there were by amplifying reference gene primers. Clones were read by immunoSEQ multiplex PCR, and TCRdb kept only the in-frame ones, dropping some. The V and J calls and clone size are taken from that table; D and trimming were inferred from the DNA. The top ten clones hold 0.65% to 0.8% of a sample with 200,000 to 300,000 clones, roughly 86% of them seen once. The CDR3 loop spans 13 amino acids. Per the germline V gene, CDR1 is LNHDA and CDR2 is SQIVND (reference sequence). V gave up 4 bases and J gave up 5 bases; unmatched junction bases: 4.

The chain is built from TRBV19 and TRBJ1-2; 7 nucleotides agree with TRBD1. Specimen: peripheral blood. The TCR comes from a human donor in a cohort sampled during active COVID-19. For the CDR3, the DNA is TGTGCCAGTAGTACAGGGACAGCGTATGGCTACACCTTC. Translating gives CASSTGTAYGYTF.